This TCR beta chain derives from a study of shared clonotypes between healthy human individuals. Study context: CD4 naive and memory got three plates each, CD8 naive two, CD8 memory one. Study results and limitations: Between a handful of donors, naive CD4 clonotypes were shared at a level of about 5.3%. A generally larger estimated richness was seen in naive subsets than in memory subsets.

The data were produced by immunoSEQ multiplex PCR, yet TCRdb's version contains in-frame clones alone and is incomplete. The sample consists of 100,000 to 130,000 clones, roughly two thirds of them appearing once. Worth noting for this clone: The antigen is unknown.

The source material was memory CD8+ T cells sorted from blood. Subset: CD45RO+ cells pooled with CCR7-negative TemRA cells. This receptor was obtained from a woman younger than 45 in good health.

CDR3 in DNA: TGCGCCAGCAGCCAAGTTGGTAGCGGATCCTCCTACAATGAGCAGTTCTTC. Translation gives CASSQVGSGSSYNEQFF. V and J are TRBV4-1 and TRBJ2-1; D may be TRBD2 (6 bases). The CDR3 totals 17 residues. Germline V gives CDR1 MGHRA, CDR2 YSYEKL. V dropped 1 base and J dropped 0 bases, with 13 bases sitting between them.